This record covers a single T cell receptor beta chain. CDR3 length: 15 amino acids. The germline CDR1 and CDR2 sequences are MNHEY and SVGAGI. Trimming took 2 bases from V and 1 from J, leaving 9 bases between them. The data stem from a study of blood T cell repertoires in COVID-19. Profiling relied on immunoSEQ multiplex PCR, and the TCRdb table lists in-frame clones only, not all of them. The sample records 150,000 to 200,000 clones, around four fifths being singletons. Categorization into cohorts depended on clinical history that participants reported. The receptor was isolated from a woman aged 45-65 years who had recovered from COVID-19. The sample comprised PBMCs or T cells enriched from blood (not recorded which). This chain joins TRBV6-5 and TRBJ2-1; TRBD1 is a possible D gene (6 bases). The DNA for the CDR3 is TGTGCCAGCAGTTACGAACAGGGATCCTACAATGAGCAGTTCTTC. Translating it yields CASSYEQGSYNEQFF.